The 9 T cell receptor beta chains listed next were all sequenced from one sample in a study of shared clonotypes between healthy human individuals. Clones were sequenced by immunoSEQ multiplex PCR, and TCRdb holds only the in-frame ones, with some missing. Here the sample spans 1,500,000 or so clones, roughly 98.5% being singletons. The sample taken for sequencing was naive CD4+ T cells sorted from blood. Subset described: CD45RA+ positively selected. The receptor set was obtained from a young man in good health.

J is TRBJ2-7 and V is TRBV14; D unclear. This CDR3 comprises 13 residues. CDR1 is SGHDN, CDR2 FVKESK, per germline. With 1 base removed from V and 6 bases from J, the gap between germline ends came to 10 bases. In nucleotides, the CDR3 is TGTGCCAGCAGCCAAGGTGCGAGGTCCGAGCAGTACTTC. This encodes CASSQGARSEQYF.

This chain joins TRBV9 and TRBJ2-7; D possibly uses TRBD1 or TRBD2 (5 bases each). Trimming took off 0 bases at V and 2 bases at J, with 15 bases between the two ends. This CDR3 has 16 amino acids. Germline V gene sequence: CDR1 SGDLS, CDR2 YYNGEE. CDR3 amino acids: CASSVATGAQTYEQYF. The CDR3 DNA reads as TGTGCCAGCAGCGTAGCAACCGGGGCGCAAACCTACGAGCAGTACTTC.

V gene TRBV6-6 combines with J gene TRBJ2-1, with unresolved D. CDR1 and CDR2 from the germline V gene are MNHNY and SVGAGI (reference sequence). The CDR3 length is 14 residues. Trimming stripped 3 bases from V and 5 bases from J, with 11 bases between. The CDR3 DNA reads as TGTGCCAGCAGTTATGTATCAGGCCACAATGAGCAGTTCTTC. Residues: CASSYVSGHNEQFF.

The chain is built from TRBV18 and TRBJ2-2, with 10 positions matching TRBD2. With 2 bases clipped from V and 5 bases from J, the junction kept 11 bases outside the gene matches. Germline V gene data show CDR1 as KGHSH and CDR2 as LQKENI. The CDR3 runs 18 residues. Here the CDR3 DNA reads TGTGCCAGCTCACCAAGGACTAGCGGCATTTCGGGGACCGGGGAGCTGTTTTTT. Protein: CASSPRTSGISGTGELFF.

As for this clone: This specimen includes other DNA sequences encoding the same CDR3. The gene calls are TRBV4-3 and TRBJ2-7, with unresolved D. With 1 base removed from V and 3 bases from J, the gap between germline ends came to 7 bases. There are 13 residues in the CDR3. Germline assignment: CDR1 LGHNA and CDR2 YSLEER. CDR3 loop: CASSQVRGYEQYF. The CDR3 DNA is TGCGCCAGCAGCCAAGTCCGAGGCTACGAGCAGTACTTC.

CDR3 DNA sequence: TGCGCCAGCAGTGACTGGACTAGCGGGAGAAAGACCCAGTACTTC. Translated: CASSDWTSGRKTQYF. The gene calls are TRBV10-2 and TRBJ2-5, with TRBD2 matching 13 bases. Looked up from germline, CDR1 is WSHSY and CDR2 is SAAADI. Unmatched junction bases numbered 4, after V lost 3 bases and J lost 6 bases. This CDR3 comprises 15 residues.

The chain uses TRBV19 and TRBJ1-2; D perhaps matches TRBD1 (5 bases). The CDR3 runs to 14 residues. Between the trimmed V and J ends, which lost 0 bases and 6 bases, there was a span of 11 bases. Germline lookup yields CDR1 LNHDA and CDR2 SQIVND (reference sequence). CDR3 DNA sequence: TGTGCCAGTAGTATAGATGGCAGGGCTAATGGCTACACCTTC. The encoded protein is CASSIDGRANGYTF.

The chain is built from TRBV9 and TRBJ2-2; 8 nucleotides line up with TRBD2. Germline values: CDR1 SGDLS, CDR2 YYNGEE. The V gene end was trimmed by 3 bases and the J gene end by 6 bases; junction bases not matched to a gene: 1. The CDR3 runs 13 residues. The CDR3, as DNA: TGTGCCAGCAGCGCAGCGGGAGCCGGGGAGCTGTTTTTT. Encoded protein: CASSAAGAGELFF.

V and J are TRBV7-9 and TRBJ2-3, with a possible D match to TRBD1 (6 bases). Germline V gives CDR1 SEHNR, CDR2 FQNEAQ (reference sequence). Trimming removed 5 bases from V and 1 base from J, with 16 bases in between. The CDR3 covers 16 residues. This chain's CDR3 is CASSPHSRQGTDTQYF. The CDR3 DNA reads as TGTGCCAGCAGCCCCCATTCGCGACAGGGCACAGATACGCAGTATTTT. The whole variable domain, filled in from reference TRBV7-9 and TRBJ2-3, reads DTGVSQNPRHKITKRGQNVTFRCDPISEHNRLYWYRQTLGQGPEFLTYFQNEAQLEKSRLLSDRFSAERPKGSFSTLEIQRTEQGDSAMYLCASSPHSRQGTDTQYFGPGTRLTVL.